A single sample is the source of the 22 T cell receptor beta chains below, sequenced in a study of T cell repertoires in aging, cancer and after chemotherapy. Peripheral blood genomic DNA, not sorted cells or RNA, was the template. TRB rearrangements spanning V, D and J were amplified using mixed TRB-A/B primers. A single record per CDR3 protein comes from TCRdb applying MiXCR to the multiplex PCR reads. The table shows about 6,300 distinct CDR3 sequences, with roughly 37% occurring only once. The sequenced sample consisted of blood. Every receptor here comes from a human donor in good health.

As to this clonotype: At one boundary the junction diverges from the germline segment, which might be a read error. The CDR3 DNA sequence: TGCGCCAGCAGCTTTGAGGGGGACGGCTACACCTTC. Amino acids: CASSFEGDGYTF. The chain combines TRBV5-6 with TRBJ1-2; D possibly corresponds to TRBD1 (6 bases). Germline V gives CDR1 SGHDT, CDR2 YYEEEE. The CDR3 contains 12 residues. Looking up the rest from reference TRBV5-6 and TRBJ1-2 gives the full variable domain: DAGVTQSPTHLIKTRGQQVTLRCSPKSGHDTVSWYQQALGQGPQFIFQYYEEEERQRGNFPDRFSGHQFPNYSSELNVNALLLGDSALYLCASSFEGDGYTFGSGTRLTVV.

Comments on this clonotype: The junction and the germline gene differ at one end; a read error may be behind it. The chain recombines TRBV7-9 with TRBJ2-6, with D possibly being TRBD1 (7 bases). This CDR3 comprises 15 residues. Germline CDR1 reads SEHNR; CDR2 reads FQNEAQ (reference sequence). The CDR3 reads CASSHGGGGANVPTF. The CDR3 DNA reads TGCGCCAGCAGCCACGGAGGGGGCGGGGCCAACGTCCCGACTTTC.

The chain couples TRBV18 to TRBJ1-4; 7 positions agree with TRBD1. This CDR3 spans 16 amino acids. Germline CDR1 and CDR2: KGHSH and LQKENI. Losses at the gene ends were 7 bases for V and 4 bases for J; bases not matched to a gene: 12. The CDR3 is CASLGTAHSLNEKLFF. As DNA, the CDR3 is TGTGCCAGCTTAGGGACAGCTCATTCACTTAATGAAAAACTGTTTTTT.

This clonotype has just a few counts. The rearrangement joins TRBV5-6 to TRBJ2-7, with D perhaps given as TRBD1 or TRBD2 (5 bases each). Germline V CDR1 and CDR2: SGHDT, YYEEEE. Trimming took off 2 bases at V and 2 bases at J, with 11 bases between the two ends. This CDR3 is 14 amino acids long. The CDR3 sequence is CASSFGTAPYEQYF. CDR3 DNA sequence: TGTGCCAGCAGCTTCGGGACGGCACCCTACGAGCAGTACTTC.

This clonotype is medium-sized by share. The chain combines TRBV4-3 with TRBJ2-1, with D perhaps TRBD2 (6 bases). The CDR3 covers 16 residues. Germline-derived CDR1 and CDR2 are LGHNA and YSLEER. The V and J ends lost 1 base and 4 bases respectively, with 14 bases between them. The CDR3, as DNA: TGCGCCAGCAGCCAAGGGCTAGTGGGGGGTTACAATGAGCAGTTCTTC. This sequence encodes CASSQGLVGGYNEQFF.

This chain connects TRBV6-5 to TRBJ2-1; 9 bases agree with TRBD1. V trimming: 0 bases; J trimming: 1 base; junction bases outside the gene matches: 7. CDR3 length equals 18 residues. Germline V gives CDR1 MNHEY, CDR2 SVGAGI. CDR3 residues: CASSYSPGQGRSYNEQFF. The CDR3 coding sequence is TGTGCCAGCAGTTACTCTCCGGGACAGGGTAGGTCCTACAATGAGCAGTTCTTC.

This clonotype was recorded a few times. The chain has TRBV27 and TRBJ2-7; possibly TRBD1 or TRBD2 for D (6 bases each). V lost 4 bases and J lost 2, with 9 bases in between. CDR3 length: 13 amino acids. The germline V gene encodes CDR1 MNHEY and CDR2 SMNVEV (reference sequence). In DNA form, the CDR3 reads TGTGCCAGCAGTTGGGGGGCAGCCTACGAGCAGTACTTC. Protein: CASSWGAAYEQYF.

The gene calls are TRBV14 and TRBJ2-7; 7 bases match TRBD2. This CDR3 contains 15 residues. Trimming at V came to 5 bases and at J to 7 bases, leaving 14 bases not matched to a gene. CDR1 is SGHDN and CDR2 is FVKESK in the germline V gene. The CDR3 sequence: CASSARYSGAGEQYF. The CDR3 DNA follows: TGTGCCAGCAGCGCCAGATATAGCGGAGCGGGGGAGCAGTACTTC. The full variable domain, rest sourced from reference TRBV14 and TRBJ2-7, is EAGVTQFPSHSVIEKGQTVTLRCDPISGHDNLYWYRRVMGKEIKFLLHFVKESKQDESGMPNNRFLAERTGGTYSTLKVQPAELEDSGVYFCASSARYSGAGEQYFGPGTRLTVT.

CDR3 protein: CASRTGEETQYF. CDR3 in DNA: TGTGCCAGCAGGACAGGGGAAGAGACCCAGTACTTC. The chain carries TRBV5-6 and TRBJ2-5; 8 bases line up with TRBD1. The ends lost 5 bases at V and 3 bases at J; junction bases unmatched: 0. The CDR3 has 12 residues. Germline loops: CDR1 SGHDT, CDR2 YYEEEE.

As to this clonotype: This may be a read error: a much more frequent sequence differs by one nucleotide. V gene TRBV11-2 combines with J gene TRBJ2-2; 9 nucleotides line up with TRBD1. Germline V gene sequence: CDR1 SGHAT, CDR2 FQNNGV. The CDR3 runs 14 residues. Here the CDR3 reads CASNGQGYTVELFF. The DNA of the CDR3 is TGTGCCAGCAACGGACAGGGGTACACCGTGGAGCTGTTTTTT.

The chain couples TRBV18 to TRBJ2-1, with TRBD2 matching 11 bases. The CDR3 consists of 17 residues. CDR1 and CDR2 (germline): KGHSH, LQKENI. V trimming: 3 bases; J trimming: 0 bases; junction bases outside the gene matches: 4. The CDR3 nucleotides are TGTGCCAGCTCACCCGGGACTAGCGGTAGCTCCTACAATGAGCAGTTCTTC. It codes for CASSPGTSGSSYNEQFF.

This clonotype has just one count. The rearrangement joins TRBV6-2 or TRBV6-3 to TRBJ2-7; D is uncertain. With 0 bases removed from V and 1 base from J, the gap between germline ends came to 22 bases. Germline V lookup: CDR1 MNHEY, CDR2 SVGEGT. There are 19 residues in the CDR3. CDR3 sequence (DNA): TGTGCCAGCAGTTACTCAAAGTTGAGGAGAGCCCCGACGTCCTACGAGCAGTACTTC. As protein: CASSYSKLRRAPTSYEQYF.

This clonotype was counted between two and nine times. This CDR3 reads CATSRDGGAAGETQYF. In DNA form, the CDR3 reads TGTGCCACCAGCAGAGATGGAGGGGCCGCGGGTGAGACCCAGTACTTC. The V call is TRBV15, the J call TRBJ2-5, with a possible D match to TRBD2 (6 bases). Germline V lookup: CDR1 LNHNV, CDR2 YYDKDF (reference sequence). V lost 0 bases, J lost 5 bases, and 16 bases lay in between. This CDR3 spans 16 amino acids.

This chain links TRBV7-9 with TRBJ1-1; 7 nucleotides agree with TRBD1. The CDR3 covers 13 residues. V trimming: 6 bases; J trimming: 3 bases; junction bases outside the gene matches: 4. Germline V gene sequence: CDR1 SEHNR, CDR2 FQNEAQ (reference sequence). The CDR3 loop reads CASSGQAYTEAFF. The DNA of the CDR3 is TGTGCCAGCAGTGGACAGGCCTACACTGAAGCTTTCTTT. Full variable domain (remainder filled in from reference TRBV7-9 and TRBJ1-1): DTGVSQNPRHKITKRGQNVTFRCDPISEHNRLYWYRQTLGQGPEFLTYFQNEAQLEKSRLLSDRFSAERPKGSFSTLEIQRTEQGDSAMYLCASSGQAYTEAFFGQGTRLTVV.

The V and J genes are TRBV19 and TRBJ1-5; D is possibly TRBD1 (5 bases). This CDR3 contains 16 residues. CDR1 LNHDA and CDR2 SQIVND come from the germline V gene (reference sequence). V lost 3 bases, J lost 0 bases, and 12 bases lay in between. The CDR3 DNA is TGTGCCAGTAGTATTATTGGGGGACTTAGCAATCAGCCCCAGCATTTT. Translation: CASSIIGGLSNQPQHF.

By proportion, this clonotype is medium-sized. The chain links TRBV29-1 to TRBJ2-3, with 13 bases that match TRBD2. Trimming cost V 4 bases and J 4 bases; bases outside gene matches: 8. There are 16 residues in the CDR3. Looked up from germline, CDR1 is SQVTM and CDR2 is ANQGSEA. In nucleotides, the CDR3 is TGCAGCGTTGGACCCGGACTAGCGGGAGTGGCAGATACGCAGTATTTT. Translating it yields CSVGPGLAGVADTQYF.

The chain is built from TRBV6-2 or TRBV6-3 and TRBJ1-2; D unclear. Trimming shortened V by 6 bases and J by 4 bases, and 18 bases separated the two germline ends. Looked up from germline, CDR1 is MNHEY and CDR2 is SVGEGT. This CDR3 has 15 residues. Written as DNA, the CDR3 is TGTGCCAGCAGGCCGACCCCGGAGGGAGGCTATGGCTACACCTTC. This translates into CASRPTPEGGYGYTF.

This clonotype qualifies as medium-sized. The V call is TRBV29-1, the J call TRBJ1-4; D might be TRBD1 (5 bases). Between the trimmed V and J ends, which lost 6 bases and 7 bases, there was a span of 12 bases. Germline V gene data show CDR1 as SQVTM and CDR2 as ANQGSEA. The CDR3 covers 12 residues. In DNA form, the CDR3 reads TGCAGCGTGCTGGGGGAAGTTGAAAAACTGTTTTTT. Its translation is CSVLGEVEKLFF.

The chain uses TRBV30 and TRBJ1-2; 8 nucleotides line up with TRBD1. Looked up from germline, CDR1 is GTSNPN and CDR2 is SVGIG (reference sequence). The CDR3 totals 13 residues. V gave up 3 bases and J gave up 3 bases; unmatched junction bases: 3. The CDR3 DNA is TGTGCCTGGAGACAGGGGGTATACTATGGCTACACCTTC. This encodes CAWRQGVYYGYTF.

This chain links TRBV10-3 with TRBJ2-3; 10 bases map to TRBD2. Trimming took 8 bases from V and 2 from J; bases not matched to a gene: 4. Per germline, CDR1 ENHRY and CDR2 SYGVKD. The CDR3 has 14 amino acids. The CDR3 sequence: CAIGSGRDTDTQYF. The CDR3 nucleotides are TGTGCCATCGGCAGCGGGAGGGACACAGATACGCAGTATTTT.

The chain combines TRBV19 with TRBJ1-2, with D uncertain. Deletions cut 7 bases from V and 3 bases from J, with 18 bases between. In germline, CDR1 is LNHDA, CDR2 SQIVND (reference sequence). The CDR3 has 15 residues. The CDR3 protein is CASTPPRGSYYGYTF. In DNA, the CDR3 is TGTGCCAGTACCCCACCGCGGGGTAGTTACTATGGCTACACCTTC. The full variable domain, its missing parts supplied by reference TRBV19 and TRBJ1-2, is DGGITQSPKYLFRKEGQNVTLSCEQNLNHDAMYWYRQDPGQGLRLIYYSQIVNDFQKGDIAEGYSVSREKKESFPLTVTSAQKNPTAFYLCASTPPRGSYYGYTFGSGTRLTVV.

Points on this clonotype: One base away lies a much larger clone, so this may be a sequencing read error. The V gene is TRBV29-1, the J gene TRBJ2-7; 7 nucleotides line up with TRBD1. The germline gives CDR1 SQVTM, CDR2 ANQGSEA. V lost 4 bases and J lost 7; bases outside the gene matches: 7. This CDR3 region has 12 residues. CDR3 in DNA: TGCAGCGTTGTAAGGGGGCGATGTGAGCAGTACTTC. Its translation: CSVVRGRCEQYF.